This is a list of T cell receptor beta chains from one sample in a study of T cell responses to AZD1222 COVID-19 vaccine. TCRdb's copy holds only in-frame clones and misses some; the assay was immunoSEQ multiplex PCR. The sample lists over 110,000 clones, 85% to 95% seen once, with about 12% in the top ten. This sample comprised peripheral blood, obtained after recovery from COVID-19. Receptor source: an adult who had recovered from COVID-19. The CDR3 runs from the conserved cysteine through the conserved F or W. The order of the fields is D gene, V gene, J gene, clone size, CDR3 protein, CDR3 DNA. The D gene is left open where the match is weak. Clone size is not always given. Where it is, it says once, few, many or a class for expanded clones.

D gene: .; V gene: TRBV4-1; J gene: TRBJ1-2; clone size: .; CDR3 protein: CASSQRTGPSNYGYTF; CDR3 DNA: TGCGCCAGCAGCCAGAGAACAGGGCCTTCTAACTATGGCTACACCTTC
D gene: .; V gene: TRBV6-5; J gene: TRBJ1-5; clone size: .; CDR3 protein: CAVPTDYHNQPQHF; CDR3 DNA: TGTGCAGTTCCCACGGATTATCACAATCAGCCCCAGCATTTT
D gene: .; V gene: TRBV2; J gene: TRBJ2-4; clone size: few; CDR3 protein: CASRGWNFTRGNSDIQYF; CDR3 DNA: TGTGCCAGCCGGGGGTGGAACTTTACTCGCGGGAATTCTGACATTCAGTACTTC
D gene: .; V gene: TRBV29-1; J gene: TRBJ2-2; clone size: .; CDR3 protein: CSVEARGPRPGELFF; CDR3 DNA: TGCAGCGTTGAAGCTCGGGGACCTCGTCCCGGGGAGCTGTTTTTT
D gene: TRBD1; V gene: TRBV10-3; J gene: TRBJ1-5; clone size: .; CDR3 protein: CAISERDRGLFGNQPQHF; CDR3 DNA: TGTGCCATCAGTGAGCGGGACAGGGGTTTGTTTGGCAATCAGCCCCAGCATTTT
D gene: .; V gene: TRBV3-1/TRBV3-2; J gene: TRBJ1-1; clone size: .; CDR3 protein: CASSHALTFGVTEAFF; CDR3 DNA: TGTGCCAGCAGCCATGCCCTGACTTTTGGGGTGACTGAAGCTTTCTTT
D gene: .; V gene: TRBV18; J gene: TRBJ1-5; clone size: .; CDR3 protein: CASSPRAGDQPQHF; CDR3 DNA: TGTGCCAGCTCACCGAGGGCAGGGGATCAGCCCCAGCATTTT
D gene: .; V gene: TRBV10-3; J gene: TRBJ1-3; clone size: .; CDR3 protein: CAISPGPSGNTIYF; CDR3 DNA: TGTGCCATCAGTCCGGGACCGAGCGGAAACACCATATATTTT
D gene: .; V gene: TRBV5-1; J gene: TRBJ2-5; clone size: .; CDR3 protein: CASSLGQLQETQYF; CDR3 DNA: TGCGCCAGCAGCTTGGGGCAGCTTCAAGAGACCCAGTACTTC
D gene: TRBD1; V gene: TRBV28; J gene: TRBJ2-4; clone size: .; CDR3 protein: CASSSHSRTGVFLYF; CDR3 DNA: TGTGCCAGCAGTTCCCACTCCAGGACAGGGGTTTTTCTGTACTTC
D gene: .; V gene: TRBV6-1; J gene: TRBJ1-1; clone size: once; CDR3 protein: CASSEAWGLNTEAFF; CDR3 DNA: TGTGCCAGCAGTGAAGCATGGGGGTTGAACACTGAAGCTTTCTTT
D gene: TRBD1; V gene: TRBV2; J gene: TRBJ1-2; clone size: .; CDR3 protein: CASPRDSFGYTF; CDR3 DNA: TGTGCCAGCCCAAGGGACAGCTTCGGCTACACCTTC
D gene: .; V gene: TRBV28; J gene: TRBJ2-3; clone size: .; CDR3 protein: CASSLPTRFLDTQYF; CDR3 DNA: TGTGCCAGCAGTTTACCGACTAGGTTCTTGGATACGCAGTATTTT
D gene: TRBD1; V gene: TRBV4-1; J gene: TRBJ1-1; clone size: .; CDR3 protein: CASSEVPGQGWTEAFF; CDR3 DNA: TGCGCCAGCAGCGAAGTCCCGGGACAGGGATGGACTGAAGCTTTCTTT
D gene: TRBD1; V gene: TRBV6-5; J gene: TRBJ1-6; clone size: .; CDR3 protein: CASRLGQANSPLHF; CDR3 DNA: TGTGCCAGCAGACTCGGACAGGCGAATTCACCCCTCCACTTT
D gene: TRBD1; V gene: TRBV7-8; J gene: TRBJ1-5; clone size: .; CDR3 protein: CASTWDRGQPQHF; CDR3 DNA: TGTGCCAGCACCTGGGACAGGGGTCAGCCCCAGCATTTT
D gene: TRBD2; V gene: TRBV30; J gene: TRBJ2-3; clone size: .; CDR3 protein: CAWNQGGGRAARSTDTQYF; CDR3 DNA: TGTGCCTGGAATCAAGGTGGCGGGAGGGCCGCACGCTCCACAGATACGCAGTATTTT
D gene: .; V gene: TRBV7-2; J gene: TRBJ2-1; clone size: .; CDR3 protein: CASSLPRWEDEFF; CDR3 DNA: TGTGCCAGCAGCTTACCCCGGTGGGAGGACGAGTTCTTC
D gene: .; V gene: TRBV6-1; J gene: TRBJ2-3; clone size: .; CDR3 protein: CASSAITDTQYF; CDR3 DNA: TGTGCCAGCAGTGCGATAACAGATACGCAGTATTTT
D gene: TRBD2; V gene: TRBV9; J gene: TRBJ2-3; clone size: .; CDR3 protein: CASSVDPGGTDTQYF; CDR3 DNA: TGTGCCAGCAGCGTAGACCCGGGAGGGACAGATACGCAGTATTTT
D gene: .; V gene: TRBV28; J gene: TRBJ2-2; clone size: .; CDR3 protein: CASSLRKSSRANTGELFF; CDR3 DNA: TGTGCCAGCAGTTTACGGAAAAGCAGCCGCGCGAACACCGGGGAGCTGTTTTTT
D gene: TRBD2; V gene: TRBV10-3; J gene: TRBJ2-1; clone size: .; CDR3 protein: CAISGSLGGNEQFF; CDR3 DNA: TGTGCCATTAGCGGGAGTCTAGGTGGCAATGAGCAGTTCTTC
D gene: TRBD1; V gene: TRBV11-1; J gene: TRBJ2-2; clone size: .; CDR3 protein: CASSLEGGQAGELFF; CDR3 DNA: TGTGCCAGCAGCTTAGAAGGCGGACAGGCCGGGGAGCTGTTTTTT
D gene: TRBD1; V gene: TRBV27; J gene: TRBJ2-1; clone size: once; CDR3 protein: CASSITGGNEQFF; CDR3 DNA: TGTGCCAGCAGTATTACAGGGGGTAATGAGCAGTTCTTC